Detailed here is one T cell receptor (beta chain). This sample was taken from a study of T cell changes during pregnancy in multiple sclerosis. Some clones are missing from TCRdb's copy, which holds only in-frame ones; the method was immunoSEQ multiplex PCR. The top ten hold around 2.2% of the sample, which has tens of thousands of clones, less than 95% seen once. Germline V gives CDR1 MDHEN, CDR2 SYDVKM. CDR3 length: 14 amino acids. V was cut by 2 bases and J by 5 bases, with 10 bases left in between. The material was peripheral blood, obtained in the first trimester of pregnancy. V gene TRBV28 combines with J gene TRBJ1-5; the D gene is possibly TRBD1 (5 bases). This TCR derives from a female donor in good health, enrolled as a control in a pregnancy study. CDR3 loop: CASSLIGTDQPQHF. As DNA, the CDR3 is TGTGCCAGCAGTTTAATAGGGACTGATCAGCCCCAGCATTTT.